What follows is one T cell receptor beta chain and its context. These data belong to a study of blood T cell repertoires in COVID-19. Study summary: The United States, Italy and Spain were the sources of the acute and convalescent COVID-19 samples. Sources were T cells, B-cell-depleted T cells, or PBMCs; the material itself was cDNA or gDNA.

Per the germline V gene, CDR1 is LNHDA and CDR2 is SQIVND (reference sequence). The CDR3 has 11 residues. Losses at the gene ends were 4 bases for V and 11 bases for J; bases not matched to a gene: 4. In the source study's methods: Using reference gene primer amplification, nucleated cell counts were estimated. Clones were read by immunoSEQ multiplex PCR, and TCRdb kept only the in-frame ones, dropping some. The V and J calls and clone size are taken from that table; D and trimming were inferred from the DNA. Of 45,000 to 65,000 clones in the sample, around 81% were seen once. The V and J genes are TRBV19 and TRBJ1-1; the match to TRBD1 covers 7 bases. This receptor was identified in a man in his 70s with active COVID-19. Sequencing was performed on peripheral blood. The CDR3 region has the DNA TGTGCCAGTAGTACAGGGGGATACGCTTTCTTT. Its translation is CASSTGGYAFF.